These 20 T cell receptor beta chains were all obtained from the same sample, sequenced in a study of cytomegalovirus exposure and HLA in healthy donors. Researchers ran the PCR with 60 Vbeta and 13 Jbeta primers. Assay: immunoSEQ multiplex PCR; the TCRdb copy retains only in-frame clones and omits some. The data hold approximately 160,000 clones, with roughly 80% observed a single time. The sequencing input was PBMCs. Receptors were obtained from a male donor in good health and CMV-seronegative.

V usage is TRBV5-4 and J usage is TRBJ2-5, with D perhaps given as TRBD1 or TRBD2 (5 bases each). The J call may be faulty, since TRBJ2-7 better matches the DNA end. The CDR3 consists of 15 residues. Germline V gene sequence: CDR1 SGHNT, CDR2 YYREEE (reference sequence). CDR3 residues: CASSPRGRTDYEQYF. Here the CDR3 DNA reads TGTGCCAGCAGCCCCCGGGGCCGAACGGACTACGAGCAGTACTTC.

The chain couples TRBV2 to TRBJ1-2, with 7 positions matching TRBD1. Per germline, CDR1 SNHLY and CDR2 FYNNEI. CDR3 length: 15 amino acids. Germline trimming cut 11 bases from V and 2 bases from J; bases unmatched to any gene: 14. CDR3: CAGNQGQPVNYGYTF. The CDR3 nucleotides read TGTGCCGGGAACCAGGGACAGCCTGTCAACTATGGCTACACCTTC.

The V and J genes are TRBV4-3 and TRBJ2-2, with TRBD2 identical over 7 bases. With 1 base clipped from V and 1 base from J, the junction kept 3 bases outside the gene matches. Germline V lookup: CDR1 LGHNA, CDR2 YSLEER. The CDR3 runs 16 residues. This CDR3 reads CASSQGSSGNTGELFF. DNA for the CDR3: TGCGCCAGCAGCCAAGGGTCTAGCGGGAACACCGGGGAGCTGTTTTTT.

This clone appeared a single time. The CDR3 DNA is TGTGCCAGCAGGGTCCGAGAGTTAGATACGCAGTATTTT. This gives the protein CASRVRELDTQYF. J is TRBJ2-3 and V is TRBV27; D gene uncertain. Trimming took off 6 bases at V and 5 bases at J, with 12 bases between the two ends. Germline CDR1 reads MNHEY; CDR2 reads SMNVEV (reference sequence). This CDR3 has 13 residues.

The CDR3 region has the DNA TGTGCCAGCAGCCGTCGAGGGACAGTGGTTACTGAAGCTTTCTTT. Its translation is CASSRRGTVVTEAFF. V usage is TRBV11-1 and J usage is TRBJ1-1; 7 nucleotides align to TRBD1. V gave up 5 bases and J gave up 5 bases; unmatched junction bases: 11. The CDR3 covers 15 residues. Germline CDR1 is SGHAT and CDR2 is FQDESV (reference sequence).

This clone was observed a few times. The rearrangement links TRBV7-7 to TRBJ2-1, with 8 bases aligning to TRBD1. The CDR3 consists of 15 residues. V dropped 5 bases and J dropped 5; count of bases not matched to a gene: 8. Germline CDR1 reads SSHAT; CDR2 reads FNYEAQ (reference sequence). The CDR3 protein is CASSPGTGGHNEQFF. CDR3 DNA: TGTGCCAGCAGCCCAGGGACAGGAGGTCACAATGAGCAGTTCTTC. Full variable domain (remainder filled in from reference TRBV7-7 and TRBJ2-1): GAGVSQSPRYKVTKRGQDVTLRCDPISSHATLYWYQQALGQGPEFLTYFNYEAQPDKSGLPSDRFSAERPEGSISTLTIQRTEQRDSAMYRCASSPGTGGHNEQFFGPGTRLTVL.

The rearrangement joins TRBV5-1 to TRBJ2-7; TRBD2 aligns across 10 bases. The CDR3 contains 13 residues. Germline assignment: CDR1 SGHRS and CDR2 YFSETQ. Unmatched junction bases numbered 3, after V lost 2 bases and J lost 7 bases. The DNA for the CDR3 is TGCGCCAGCAGCTTTAGCGGGAGGAGGGAGCAGTACTTC. Translating gives CASSFSGRREQYF.

This clone was observed once. V usage is TRBV27 and J usage is TRBJ1-5; D call uncertain. The CDR3 sequence is 15 residues long. The germline V gene encodes CDR1 MNHEY and CDR2 SMNVEV (reference sequence). V was cut by 3 bases and J by 2 bases, with 11 bases left in between. The CDR3 loop is CASSFLPAGNQPQHF. CDR3 DNA: TGTGCCAGCAGTTTTCTCCCCGCGGGCAATCAGCCCCAGCATTTT.

This clone was detected a few times. The chain recombines TRBV6-5 with TRBJ2-1; TRBD2 matches at 11 bases. The J segment lost 7 bases and the V segment lost 2 bases, leaving 4 bases of the junction unmatched. Germline-derived CDR1 and CDR2 are MNHEY and SVGAGI. The length of the CDR3 is 15 residues. The CDR3 loop is CASSYGTSGGNEQFF. The CDR3 nucleotides are TGTGCCAGCAGTTACGGGACTAGCGGTGGAAATGAGCAGTTCTTC.

This clone turned up a few times. The CDR3 region has the DNA TGTGCCAGCAGAACAGACAGGGGGCATGATGAAGCTTTCTTT. Translated: CASRTDRGHDEAFF. The chain has TRBV25-1 and TRBJ1-1; TRBD1 matches 10 bases. Looked up from germline, CDR1 is MGHDK and CDR2 is SYGVNS. This CDR3 is 14 amino acids long. J lost 7 bases, V lost 6 bases, and 8 bases had no gene match. Filled out from reference TRBV25-1 and TRBJ1-1, the complete variable domain reads EADIYQTPRYLVIGTGKKITLECSQTMGHDKMYWYQQDPGMELHLIHYSYGVNSTEKGDLSSESTVSRIRTEHFPLTLESARPSHTSQYLCASRTDRGHDEAFFGQGTRLTVV.

J is TRBJ2-1 and V is TRBV6-5, with TRBD2 matching 8 bases. The CDR3 runs 14 residues. The V and J ends lost 8 bases and 7 bases, in that order; junction bases with no gene match: 10. CDR1 is MNHEY, CDR2 SVGAGI, per germline. The CDR3 here is CASLSPGLVNEQFF. Here the CDR3 DNA reads TGTGCCAGCTTGTCCCCGGGACTAGTAAATGAGCAGTTCTTC.

The chain uses TRBV2 and TRBJ2-6; 10 bases are shared with TRBD1. The V and J ends lost 4 bases and 0 bases, in that order; junction bases with no gene match: 9. This CDR3 is 19 amino acids long. Germline V CDR1 and CDR2: SNHLY, FYNNEI. The CDR3 protein is CASSVDRDRGLSGANVLTF. The DNA of the CDR3 is TGTGCCAGCAGTGTGGACCGGGACAGGGGCCTCTCTGGGGCCAACGTCCTGACTTTC.

This clone has at least ten counts. The chain carries TRBV6-6 and TRBJ2-7, with 8 bases aligning to TRBD2. CDR1 and CDR2 from the germline V gene are MNHNY and SVGAGI (reference sequence). Trimming cost V 9 bases and J 4 bases; bases outside gene matches: 8. CDR3 size: 13 residues. CDR3 residues: CASGSGSLYEQYF. As DNA, the CDR3 is TGTGCCAGTGGAAGCGGGAGTCTTTACGAGCAGTACTTC.

CDR3 in DNA: TGTGCCAGCAGCCGGGCCTCCTACAATGAGCAGTTCTTC. Protein sequence: CASSRASYNEQFF. J is TRBJ2-1 and V is TRBV14; D gene unclear. Trimming removed 4 bases from V and 0 bases from J, with 4 bases in between. This CDR3 is 13 amino acids long. The germline V gene has CDR1 SGHDN and CDR2 FVKESK.

The chain recombines TRBV2 with TRBJ2-2; tentative D call: TRBD1 (6 bases). Per germline, CDR1 SNHLY and CDR2 FYNNEI. This CDR3 region has 12 residues. V was pared by 7 bases and J by 7 bases, with 10 bases between. CDR3 region: CASTGDVGELFF. The DNA for the CDR3 is TGTGCCAGCACAGGGGATGTCGGGGAGCTGTTTTTT.

V gene TRBV19 combines with J gene TRBJ1-4, with TRBD1 matching over 7 bases. Germline V gene data show CDR1 as LNHDA and CDR2 as SQIVND (reference sequence). J lost 0 bases, V lost 7 bases, and 2 bases had no gene match. The CDR3 length is 14 residues. CDR3 nucleotides: TGTGCCAGTACAGGGGGTGCAACTAATGAAAAACTGTTTTTT. Its translation: CASTGGATNEKLFF. The whole variable domain, remainder taken from reference TRBV19 and TRBJ1-4, is DGGITQSPKYLFRKEGQNVTLSCEQNLNHDAMYWYRQDPGQGLRLIYYSQIVNDFQKGDIAEGYSVSREKKESFPLTVTSAQKNPTAFYLCASTGGATNEKLFFGSGTQLSVL.

The rearrangement joins TRBV28 to TRBJ1-1; 8 nucleotides agree with TRBD1. This CDR3 region has 16 residues. The germline CDR1 and CDR2 sequences are MDHEN and SYDVKM. V gave up 4 bases and J gave up 7 bases; unmatched junction bases: 14. The CDR3 loop is CASSSPEGRGRSEAFF. The CDR3 DNA is TGTGCCAGCAGTTCACCGGAAGGCAGGGGGCGAAGTGAAGCTTTCTTT. The variable domain in full, completed from reference TRBV28 and TRBJ1-1, reads DVKVTQSSRYLVKRTGEKVFLECVQDMDHENMFWYRQDPGLGLRLIYFSYDVKMKEKGDIPEGYSVSREKKERFSLILESASTNQTSMYLCASSSPEGRGRSEAFFGQGTRLTVV.

The V call is TRBV7-2, the J call TRBJ2-2, with 9 bases fitting TRBD2. The CDR3 covers 15 residues. Germline CDR1 reads SGHTA; CDR2 reads FQGNSA. V lost 7 bases, J lost 7 bases, and 10 bases stayed unmatched. The CDR3 region is CASTRVPSGNGELFF. CDR3 sequence (DNA): TGTGCCAGCACCCGGGTCCCTAGCGGGAACGGGGAGCTGTTTTTT.

The J gene is TRBJ1-1, the V gene TRBV6-5, with TRBD1 as a possible D gene (6 bases). Germline V gene sequence: CDR1 MNHEY, CDR2 SVGAGI. The CDR3 spans 15 residues. V lost 4 bases and J lost 10, with 22 bases in between. The CDR3 region is CASSSTGGGLLRAFF. CDR3 DNA: TGTGCCAGCAGTTCGACAGGAGGAGGTCTGCTACGAGCTTTCTTT.

The chain uses TRBV19 and TRBJ1-2, with TRBD1 as a possible D gene (6 bases). V was clipped by 3 bases and J by 4 bases, with 12 bases between them. Germline loops: CDR1 LNHDA, CDR2 SQIVND (reference sequence). The CDR3 length is 14 residues. CDR3 sequence (DNA): TGTGCCAGTAGTATCCGGGACATAGCCTATGGCTACACCTTC. Encoded protein: CASSIRDIAYGYTF.